These 4 T cell receptor beta chains were sequenced from one sample in a study of blood T cell repertoires in COVID-19. The data were produced by immunoSEQ multiplex PCR, yet TCRdb's version contains in-frame clones alone and is incomplete. This sample has fewer than 250,000 clones, with 87% found just once. The sequencing input was PBMCs or T cells enriched from blood (not recorded which). These receptors originate from a young man who had recovered from COVID-19.

The rearrangement joins TRBV6-5 to TRBJ1-6, with D perhaps matching TRBD1 (6 bases). Trimming shortened V by 7 bases and J by 7 bases, and 17 bases separated the two germline ends. The CDR3 sequence is 15 residues long. Germline assignment: CDR1 MNHEY and CDR2 SVGAGI. CDR3 in DNA: TGTGCCAGCAACACGGAAGGGGGTAGGAATTCACCCCTCCACTTT. This codes for CASNTEGGRNSPLHF.

The chain is built from TRBV2 and TRBJ1-6; a weak D match, TRBD1 (6 bases). Per the germline V gene, CDR1 is SNHLY and CDR2 is FYNNEI. V was shortened by 7 bases and J by 10 bases, with 17 bases between the two germline ends. CDR3 length: 14 residues. The CDR3 sequence: CASTGGGLRSPLHF. The CDR3 coding sequence is TGTGCCAGCACCGGTGGGGGCCTGAGGTCACCCCTCCACTTT.

This clone was recorded once. The chain has TRBV28 and TRBJ1-2; a weak D match, TRBD1 (6 bases). V lost 7 bases and J 8 bases, leaving 17 bases between the germline ends. Germline values: CDR1 MDHEN, CDR2 SYDVKM. This CDR3 is built from 13 residues. This chain's CDR3 is CASIPGGREGYTF. CDR3 coding DNA: TGTGCCAGCATACCGGGGGGCCGTGAGGGCTACACCTTC.

On this clone: At one of its ends the junction is not consistent with the germline gene, which may arise from a read error. The V call is TRBV30, the J call TRBJ1-6; 7 bases map to TRBD1. Per germline, CDR1 GTSNPN and CDR2 SVGIG (reference sequence). This CDR3 is 15 amino acids long. CDR3 protein: CARRPQGLMRSPLHF. DNA of the CDR3: TGTGCCCGGAGACCACAGGGGTTGATGCGGTCACCCCTCCACTTT.